Given below is one T cell receptor beta chain in context. The antigen is undetermined. The sample originates from a study of blood T cells in healthy people across ages. The wider study: Template switching caught about one barcoded beta molecule for each two T cells. Study-wide points: Estimated diversity, derived from one million T cells, was regarded as an underestimate.

A sample-barcoded 5' primer and a J-beta primer mix were used in a second PCR of about 7 to 12 cycles. Tags on each cDNA molecule came from a template-switch adaptor with 12 random nucleotides. TCRdb itself ran the 5' RACE reads through MiXCR, one entry per CDR3 protein. The table has some 560,000 distinct CDR3 sequences, 25% to 35% seen once. CDR3 size: 18 residues. CDR1 and CDR2 from the germline V gene are SGDLS and YYNGEE. V was clipped by 3 bases and J by 2 bases; unmatched bases: 7. The same data also went into a second study, on T cells of mothers and their children. That source notes: Sequencing revealed no T cell clones that were persistent and microchimeric.

V usage is TRBV9 and J usage is TRBJ2-3, with 15 bases lining up with TRBD2. The sample was blood. This sequence originates from a boy aged 2 to 10 in good health. The CDR3 reads CASSAGTSGRPPTDTQYF. The CDR3 DNA is TGTGCCAGCAGCGCCGGGACTAGCGGGAGGCCCCCCACAGATACGCAGTATTTT. The whole variable domain, filled in from reference TRBV9 and TRBJ2-3, reads DSGVTQTPKHLITATGQRVTLRCSPRSGDLSVYWYQQSLDQGLQFLIQYYNGEERAKGNILERFSAQQFPDLHSELNLSSLELGDSALYFCASSAGTSGRPPTDTQYFGPGTRLTVL.